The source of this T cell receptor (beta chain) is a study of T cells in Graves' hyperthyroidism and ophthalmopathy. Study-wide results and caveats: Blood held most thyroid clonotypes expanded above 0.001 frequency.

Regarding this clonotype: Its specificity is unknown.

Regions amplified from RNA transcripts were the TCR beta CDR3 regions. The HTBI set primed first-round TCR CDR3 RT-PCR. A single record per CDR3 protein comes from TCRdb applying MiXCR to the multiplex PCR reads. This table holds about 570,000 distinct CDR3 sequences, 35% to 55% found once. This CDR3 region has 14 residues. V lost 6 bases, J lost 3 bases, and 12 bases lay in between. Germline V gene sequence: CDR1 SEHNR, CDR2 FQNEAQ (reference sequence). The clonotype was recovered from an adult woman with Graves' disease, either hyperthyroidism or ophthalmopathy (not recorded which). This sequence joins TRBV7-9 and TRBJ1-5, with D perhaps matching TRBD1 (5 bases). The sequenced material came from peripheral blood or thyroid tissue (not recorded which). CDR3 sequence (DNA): TGTGCCAGCAGTCCTGACAGTCACAATCAGCCCCAGCATTTT. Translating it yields CASSPDSHNQPQHF.